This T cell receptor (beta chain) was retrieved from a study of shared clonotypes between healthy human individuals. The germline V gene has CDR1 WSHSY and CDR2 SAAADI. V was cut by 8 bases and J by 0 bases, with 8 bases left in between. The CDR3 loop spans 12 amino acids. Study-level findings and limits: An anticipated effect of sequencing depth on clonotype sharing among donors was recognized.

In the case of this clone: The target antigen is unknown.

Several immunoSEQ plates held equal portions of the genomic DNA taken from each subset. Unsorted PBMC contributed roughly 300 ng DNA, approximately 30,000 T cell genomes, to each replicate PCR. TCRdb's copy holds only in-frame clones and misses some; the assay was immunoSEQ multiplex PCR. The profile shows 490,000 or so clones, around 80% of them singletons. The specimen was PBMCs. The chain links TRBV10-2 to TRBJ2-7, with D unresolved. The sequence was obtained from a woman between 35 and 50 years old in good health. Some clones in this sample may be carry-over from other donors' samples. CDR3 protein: CASLGSSYEQYF. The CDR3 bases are TGCGCCAGCTTGGGCAGCTCCTACGAGCAGTACTTC.